This T cell receptor (beta chain) was sequenced during a study of PD-1 blockade in classical Hodgkin lymphoma. As for the study in general: Patients got intravenous nivolumab 3 mg/kg every 2 weeks.

The study's findings and limits: Reported baseline diversity: healthy donors highest, relapsed/refractory patients lowest.

CDR3 length: 20 residues. V gave up 0 bases and J gave up 3 bases; unmatched junction bases: 14. Germline V gene sequence: CDR1 LGHNA, CDR2 YSLEER. Remarks on this clone: Its specificity is unknown.

Sequencing used immunoSEQ multiplex PCR; TCRdb keeps in-frame clones, though not all of them. The sample contains 40,000 to 45,000 clones, just under 80% of which appear only once. Following autologous stem cell transplantation, relapse occurred in every patient, and exposure to brentuximab vedotin varied. The chain couples TRBV4-3 to TRBJ2-2; 9 bases agree with TRBD1. Material: peripheral blood mononuclear cells (PBMCs), obtained at baseline. The sequence came from a human donor with classical Hodgkin lymphoma. CDR3 DNA sequence: TGCGCCAGCAGCCAAGATATCGGGGACAGGGTCAACGCGGACACCGGGGAGCTGTTTTTT. Its protein is CASSQDIGDRVNADTGELFF.